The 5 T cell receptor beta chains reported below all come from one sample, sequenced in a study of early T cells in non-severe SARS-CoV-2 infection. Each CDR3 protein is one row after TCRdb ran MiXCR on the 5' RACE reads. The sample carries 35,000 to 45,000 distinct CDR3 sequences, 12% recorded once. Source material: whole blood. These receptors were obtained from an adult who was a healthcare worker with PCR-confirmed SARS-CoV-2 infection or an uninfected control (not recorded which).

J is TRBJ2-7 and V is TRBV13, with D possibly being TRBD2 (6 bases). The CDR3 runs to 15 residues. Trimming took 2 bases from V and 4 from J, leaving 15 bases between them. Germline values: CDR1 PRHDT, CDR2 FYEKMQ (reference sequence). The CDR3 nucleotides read TGTGCCAGCAGCTTATGGAGGGCCCCTGTTTACGAGCAGTACTTC. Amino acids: CASSLWRAPVYEQYF.

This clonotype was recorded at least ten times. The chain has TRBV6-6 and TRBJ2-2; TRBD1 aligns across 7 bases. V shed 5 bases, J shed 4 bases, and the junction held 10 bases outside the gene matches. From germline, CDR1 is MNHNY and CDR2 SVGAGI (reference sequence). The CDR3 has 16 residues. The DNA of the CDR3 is TGTGCCAGCAGTGGCCAGGGACAGTTTGGCACCGGGGAGCTGTTTTTT. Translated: CASSGQGQFGTGELFF.

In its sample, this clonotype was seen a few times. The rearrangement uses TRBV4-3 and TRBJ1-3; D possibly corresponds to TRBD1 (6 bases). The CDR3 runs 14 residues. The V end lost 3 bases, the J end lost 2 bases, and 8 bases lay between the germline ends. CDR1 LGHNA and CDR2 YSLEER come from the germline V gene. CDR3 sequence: CASSQGAAGNTIYF. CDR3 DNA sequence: TGCGCCAGCAGCCAGGGGGCCGCTGGAAACACCATATATTTT.

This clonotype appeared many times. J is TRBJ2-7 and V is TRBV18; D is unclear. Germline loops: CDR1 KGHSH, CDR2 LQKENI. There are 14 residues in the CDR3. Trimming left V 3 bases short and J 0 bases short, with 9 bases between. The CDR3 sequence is CASSPSRFSYEQYF. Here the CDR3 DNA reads TGTGCCAGCTCACCGTCCCGGTTCTCCTACGAGCAGTACTTC. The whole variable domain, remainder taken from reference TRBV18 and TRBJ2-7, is NAGVMQNPRHLVRRRGQEARLRCSPMKGHSHVYWYRQLPEEGLKFMVYLQKENIIDESGMPKERFSAEFPKEGPSILRIQQVVRGDSAAYFCASSPSRFSYEQYFGPGTRLTVT.

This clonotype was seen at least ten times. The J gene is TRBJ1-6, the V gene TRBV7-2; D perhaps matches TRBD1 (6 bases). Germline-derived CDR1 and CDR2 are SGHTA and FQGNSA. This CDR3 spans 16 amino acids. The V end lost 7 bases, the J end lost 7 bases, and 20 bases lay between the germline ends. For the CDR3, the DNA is TGTGCCAGCAACTCGAACTCCGGGACAATGAATTCACCCCTCCACTTT. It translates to CASNSNSGTMNSPLHF.